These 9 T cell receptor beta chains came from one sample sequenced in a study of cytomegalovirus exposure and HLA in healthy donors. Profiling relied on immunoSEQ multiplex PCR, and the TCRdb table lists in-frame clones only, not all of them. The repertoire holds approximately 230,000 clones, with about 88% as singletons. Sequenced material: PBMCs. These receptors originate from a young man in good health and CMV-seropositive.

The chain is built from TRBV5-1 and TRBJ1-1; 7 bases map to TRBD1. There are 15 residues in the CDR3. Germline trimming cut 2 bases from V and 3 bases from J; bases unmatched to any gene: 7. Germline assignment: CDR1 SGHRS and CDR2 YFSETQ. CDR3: CASSLFRTGDTEAFF. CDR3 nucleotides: TGCGCCAGCAGCTTATTCCGGACAGGAGACACTGAAGCTTTCTTT.

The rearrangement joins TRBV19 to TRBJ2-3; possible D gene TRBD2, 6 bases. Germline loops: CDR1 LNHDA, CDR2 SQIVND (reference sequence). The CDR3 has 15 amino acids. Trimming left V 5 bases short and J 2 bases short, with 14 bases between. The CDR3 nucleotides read TGTGCCAGTAGTCCGGGACTGACGTACACAGATACGCAGTATTTT. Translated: CASSPGLTYTDTQYF.

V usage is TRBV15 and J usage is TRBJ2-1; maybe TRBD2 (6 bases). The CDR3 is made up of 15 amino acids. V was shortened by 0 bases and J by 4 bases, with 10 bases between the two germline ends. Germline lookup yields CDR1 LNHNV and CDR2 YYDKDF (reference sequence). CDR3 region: CATSRDRGGYNEQFF. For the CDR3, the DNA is TGTGCCACCAGCAGAGATCGGGGAGGTTACAATGAGCAGTTCTTC.

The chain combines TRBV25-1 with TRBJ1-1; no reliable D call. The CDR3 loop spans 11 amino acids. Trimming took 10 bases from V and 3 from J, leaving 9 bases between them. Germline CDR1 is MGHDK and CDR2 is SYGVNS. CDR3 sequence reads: CATVEHTEAFF. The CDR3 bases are TGTGCCACTGTGGAACACACTGAAGCTTTCTTT.

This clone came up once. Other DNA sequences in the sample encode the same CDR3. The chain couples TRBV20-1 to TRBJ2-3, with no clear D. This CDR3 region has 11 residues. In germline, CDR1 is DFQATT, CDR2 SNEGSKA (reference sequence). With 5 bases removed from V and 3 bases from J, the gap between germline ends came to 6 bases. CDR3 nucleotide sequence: TGCAGTGCTCGTTTAACAGATACGCAGTATTTT. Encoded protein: CSARLTDTQYF.

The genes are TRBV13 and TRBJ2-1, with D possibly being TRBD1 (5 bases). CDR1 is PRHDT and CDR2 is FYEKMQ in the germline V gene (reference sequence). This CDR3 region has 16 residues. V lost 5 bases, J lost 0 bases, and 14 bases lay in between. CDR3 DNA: TGTGCCAGCAGCGACAGTACAAGAAGCTCCTACAATGAGCAGTTCTTC. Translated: CASSDSTRSSYNEQFF.

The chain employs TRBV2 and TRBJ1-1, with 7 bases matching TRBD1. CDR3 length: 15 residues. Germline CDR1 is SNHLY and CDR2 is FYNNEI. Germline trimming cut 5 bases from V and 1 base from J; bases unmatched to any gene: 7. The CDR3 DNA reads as TGTGCCAGCAGTATTGAGGGGGCGGGGAACACTGAAGCTTTCTTT. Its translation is CASSIEGAGNTEAFF.

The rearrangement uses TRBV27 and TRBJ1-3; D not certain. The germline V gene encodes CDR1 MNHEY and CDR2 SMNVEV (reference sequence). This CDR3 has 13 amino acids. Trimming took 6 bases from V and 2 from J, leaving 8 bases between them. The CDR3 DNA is TGTGCCAGCAGGGCCACACCTGGAAACACCATATATTTT. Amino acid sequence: CASRATPGNTIYF.

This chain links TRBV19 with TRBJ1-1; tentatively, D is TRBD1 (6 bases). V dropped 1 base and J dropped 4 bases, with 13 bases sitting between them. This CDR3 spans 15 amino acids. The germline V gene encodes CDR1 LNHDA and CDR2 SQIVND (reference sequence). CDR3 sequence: CASSIVSGAGTEAFF. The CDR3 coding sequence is TGTGCCAGTAGTATAGTATCGGGGGCGGGCACTGAAGCTTTCTTT.